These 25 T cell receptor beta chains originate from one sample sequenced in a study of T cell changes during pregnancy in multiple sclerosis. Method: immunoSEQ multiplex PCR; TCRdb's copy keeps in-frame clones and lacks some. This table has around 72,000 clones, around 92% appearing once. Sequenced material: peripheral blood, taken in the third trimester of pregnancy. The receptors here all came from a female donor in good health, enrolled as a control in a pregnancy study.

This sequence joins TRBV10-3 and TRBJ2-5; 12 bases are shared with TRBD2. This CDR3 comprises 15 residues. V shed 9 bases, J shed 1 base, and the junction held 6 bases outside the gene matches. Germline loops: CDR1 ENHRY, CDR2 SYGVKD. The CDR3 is CAMRTGLAGQETQYF. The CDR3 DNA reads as TGTGCCATGAGGACGGGACTAGCGGGCCAAGAGACCCAGTACTTC.

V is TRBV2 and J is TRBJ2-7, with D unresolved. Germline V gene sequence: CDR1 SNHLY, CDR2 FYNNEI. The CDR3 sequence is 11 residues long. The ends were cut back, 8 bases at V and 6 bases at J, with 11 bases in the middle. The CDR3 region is CASRQAAEQYF. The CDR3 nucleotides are TGTGCCAGCCGGCAGGCTGCCGAGCAGTACTTC.

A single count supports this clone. The CDR3 region has the DNA TGCGCCAGCAGCCAACCTAGCGGGGGGGACCCCGAGCAGTACTTC. This sequence encodes CASSQPSGGDPEQYF. The chain is built from TRBV4-1 and TRBJ2-7, with TRBD2 identical over 12 bases. V trimming: 2 bases; J trimming: 6 bases; junction bases outside the gene matches: 5. Germline V gives CDR1 MGHRA, CDR2 YSYEKL. The CDR3 has 15 amino acids.

The CDR3 loop is CASSLEGQPSSGNTIYF. In DNA form, the CDR3 reads TGCGCCAGCAGCTTGGAGGGACAGCCGAGCTCTGGAAACACCATATATTTT. V is TRBV5-1 and J is TRBJ1-3; TRBD1 agrees at 7 bases. This CDR3 comprises 17 residues. V was clipped by 0 bases and J by 0 bases; unmatched bases: 6. Germline V CDR1 and CDR2: SGHRS, YFSETQ.

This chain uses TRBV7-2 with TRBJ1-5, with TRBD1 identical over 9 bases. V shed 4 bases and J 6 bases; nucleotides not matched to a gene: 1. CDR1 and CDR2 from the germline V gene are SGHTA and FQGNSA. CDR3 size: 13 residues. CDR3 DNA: TGTGCCAGCAGCTCGACAGGGGGTCAGCCCCAGCATTTT. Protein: CASSSTGGQPQHF.

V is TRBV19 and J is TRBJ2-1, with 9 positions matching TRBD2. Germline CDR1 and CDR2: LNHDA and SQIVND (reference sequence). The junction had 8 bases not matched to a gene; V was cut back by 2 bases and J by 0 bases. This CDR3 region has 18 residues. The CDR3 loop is CASSIRGLAGFSYNEQFF. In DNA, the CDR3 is TGTGCCAGTAGTATAAGGGGGCTAGCGGGATTCTCCTACAATGAGCAGTTCTTC.

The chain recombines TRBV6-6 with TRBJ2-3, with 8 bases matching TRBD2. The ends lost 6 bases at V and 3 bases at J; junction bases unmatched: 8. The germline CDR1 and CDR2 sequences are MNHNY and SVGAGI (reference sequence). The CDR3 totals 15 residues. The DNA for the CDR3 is TGTGCCAGCAGGGGGGGACTAGGACCTACAGATACGCAGTATTTT. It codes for CASRGGLGPTDTQYF.

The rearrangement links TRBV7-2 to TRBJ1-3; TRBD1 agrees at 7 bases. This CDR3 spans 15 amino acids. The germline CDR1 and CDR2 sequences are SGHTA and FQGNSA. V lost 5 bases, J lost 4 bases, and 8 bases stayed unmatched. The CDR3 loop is CASSRSQGSGNTIYF. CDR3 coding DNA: TGTGCCAGCAGCCGATCACAGGGGTCAGGAAACACCATATATTTT. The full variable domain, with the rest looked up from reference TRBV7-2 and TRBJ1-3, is GAGVSQSPSNKVTEKGKDVELRCDPISGHTALYWYRQSLGQGLEFLIYFQGNSAPDKSGLPSDRFSAERTGGSVSTLTIQRTQQEDSAVYLCASSRSQGSGNTIYFGEGSWLTVV.

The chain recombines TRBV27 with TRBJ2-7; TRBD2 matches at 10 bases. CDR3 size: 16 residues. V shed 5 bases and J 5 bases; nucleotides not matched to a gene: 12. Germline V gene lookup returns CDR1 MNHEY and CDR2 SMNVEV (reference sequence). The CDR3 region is CASSARLAGAGDEQYF. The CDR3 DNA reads TGTGCCAGCAGTGCGAGACTAGCGGGTGCCGGGGACGAGCAGTACTTC.

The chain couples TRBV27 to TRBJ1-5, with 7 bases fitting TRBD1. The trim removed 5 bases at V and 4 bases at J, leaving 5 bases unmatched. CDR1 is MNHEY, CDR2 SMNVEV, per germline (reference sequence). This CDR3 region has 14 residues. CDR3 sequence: CASSRTGPNQPQHF. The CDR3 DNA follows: TGTGCCAGCAGTAGGACAGGTCCTAATCAGCCCCAGCATTTT.

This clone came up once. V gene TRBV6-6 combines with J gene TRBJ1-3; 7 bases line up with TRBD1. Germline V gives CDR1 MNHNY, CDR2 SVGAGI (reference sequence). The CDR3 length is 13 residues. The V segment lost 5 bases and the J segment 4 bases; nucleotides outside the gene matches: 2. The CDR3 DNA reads TGTGCCAGCAGTAGGGGACAGGGAAACACCATATATTTT. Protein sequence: CASSRGQGNTIYF.

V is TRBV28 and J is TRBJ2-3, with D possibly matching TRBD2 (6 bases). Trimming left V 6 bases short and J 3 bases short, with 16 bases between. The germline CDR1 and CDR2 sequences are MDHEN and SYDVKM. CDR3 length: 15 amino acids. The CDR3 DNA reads TGTGCCAGCAGCCCCCGCGGGGCAGGGACAGATACGCAGTATTTT. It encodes CASSPRGAGTDTQYF.

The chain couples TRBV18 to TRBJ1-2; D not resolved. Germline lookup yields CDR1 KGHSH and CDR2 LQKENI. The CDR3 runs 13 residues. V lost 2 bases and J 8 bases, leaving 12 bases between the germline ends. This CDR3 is CASSPEGGNGYTF. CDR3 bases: TGTGCCAGCTCACCAGAGGGAGGGAACGGCTACACCTTC.

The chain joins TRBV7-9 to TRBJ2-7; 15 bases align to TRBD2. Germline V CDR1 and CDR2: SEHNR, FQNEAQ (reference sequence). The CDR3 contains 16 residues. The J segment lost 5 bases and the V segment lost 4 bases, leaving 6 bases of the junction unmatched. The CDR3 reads CASSSGLAGGPHEQYF. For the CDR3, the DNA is TGTGCCAGCAGCTCCGGACTAGCGGGAGGGCCCCACGAGCAGTACTTC.

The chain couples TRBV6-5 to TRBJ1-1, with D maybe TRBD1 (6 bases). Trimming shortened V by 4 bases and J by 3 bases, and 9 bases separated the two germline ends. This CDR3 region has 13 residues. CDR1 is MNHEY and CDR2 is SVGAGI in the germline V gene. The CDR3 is CASSSQGYTEAFF. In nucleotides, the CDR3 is TGTGCCAGCAGTTCACAGGGATACACTGAAGCTTTCTTT.

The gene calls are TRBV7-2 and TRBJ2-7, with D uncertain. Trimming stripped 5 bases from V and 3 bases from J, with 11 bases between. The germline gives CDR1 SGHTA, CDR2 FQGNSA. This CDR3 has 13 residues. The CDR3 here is CASSPEVIYEQYF. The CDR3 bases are TGTGCCAGCAGCCCCGAGGTTATCTACGAGCAGTACTTC.

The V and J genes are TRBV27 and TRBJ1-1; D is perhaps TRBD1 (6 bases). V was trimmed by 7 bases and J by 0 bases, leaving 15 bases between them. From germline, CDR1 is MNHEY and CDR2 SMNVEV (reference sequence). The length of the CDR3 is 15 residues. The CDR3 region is CASNPGRGMNTEAFF. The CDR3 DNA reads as TGTGCCAGCAACCCGGGCAGGGGCATGAACACTGAAGCTTTCTTT.

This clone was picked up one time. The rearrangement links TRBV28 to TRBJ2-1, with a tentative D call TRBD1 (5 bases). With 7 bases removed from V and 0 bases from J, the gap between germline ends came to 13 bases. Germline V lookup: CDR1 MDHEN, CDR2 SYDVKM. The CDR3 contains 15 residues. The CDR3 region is CASTNGQSSYNEQFF. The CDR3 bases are TGTGCCAGCACCAATGGACAAAGCTCCTACAATGAGCAGTTCTTC. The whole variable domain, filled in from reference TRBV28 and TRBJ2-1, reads DVKVTQSSRYLVKRTGEKVFLECVQDMDHENMFWYRQDPGLGLRLIYFSYDVKMKEKGDIPEGYSVSREKKERFSLILESASTNQTSMYLCASTNGQSSYNEQFFGPGTRLTVL.

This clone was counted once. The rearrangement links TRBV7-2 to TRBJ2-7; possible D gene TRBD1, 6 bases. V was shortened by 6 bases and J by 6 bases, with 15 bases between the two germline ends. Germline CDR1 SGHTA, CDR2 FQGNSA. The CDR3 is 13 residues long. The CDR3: CASSYFGQSEQYF. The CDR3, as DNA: TGTGCCAGCAGTTACTTCGGACAGAGCGAGCAGTACTTC.

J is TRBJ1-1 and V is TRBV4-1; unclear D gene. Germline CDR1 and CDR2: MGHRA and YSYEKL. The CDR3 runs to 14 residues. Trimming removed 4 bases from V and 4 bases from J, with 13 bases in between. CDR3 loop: CASSLRGDGTEAFF. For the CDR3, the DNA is TGCGCCAGCAGCCTCCGGGGTGATGGCACTGAAGCTTTCTTT.

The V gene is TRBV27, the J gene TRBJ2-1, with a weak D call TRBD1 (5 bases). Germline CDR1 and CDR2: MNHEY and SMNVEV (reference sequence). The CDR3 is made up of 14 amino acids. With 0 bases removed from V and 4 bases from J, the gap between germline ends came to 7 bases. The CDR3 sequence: CASSLSGPYNEQFF. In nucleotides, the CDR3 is TGTGCCAGCAGTTTATCGGGGCCTTACAATGAGCAGTTCTTC.

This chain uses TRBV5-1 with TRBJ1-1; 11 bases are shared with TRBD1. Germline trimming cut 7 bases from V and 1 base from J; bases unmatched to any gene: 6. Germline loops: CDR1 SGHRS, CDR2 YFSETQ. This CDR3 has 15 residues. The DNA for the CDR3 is TGCGCCAGCTCGGGACAGGGGGGCACGAACACTGAAGCTTTCTTT. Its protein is CASSGQGGTNTEAFF.

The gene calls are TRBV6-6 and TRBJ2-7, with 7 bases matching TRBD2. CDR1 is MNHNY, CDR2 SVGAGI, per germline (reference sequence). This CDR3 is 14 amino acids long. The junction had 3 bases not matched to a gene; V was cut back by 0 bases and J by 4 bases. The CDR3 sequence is CASSYSREGYEQYF. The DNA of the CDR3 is TGTGCCAGCAGTTACTCGAGGGAGGGGTACGAGCAGTACTTC.

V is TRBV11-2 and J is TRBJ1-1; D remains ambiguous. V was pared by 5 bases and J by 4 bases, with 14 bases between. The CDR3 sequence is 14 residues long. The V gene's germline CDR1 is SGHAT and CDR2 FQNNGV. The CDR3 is CASSTLTPGTEAFF. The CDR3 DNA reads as TGTGCCAGCAGCACCCTGACTCCGGGCACTGAAGCTTTCTTT.

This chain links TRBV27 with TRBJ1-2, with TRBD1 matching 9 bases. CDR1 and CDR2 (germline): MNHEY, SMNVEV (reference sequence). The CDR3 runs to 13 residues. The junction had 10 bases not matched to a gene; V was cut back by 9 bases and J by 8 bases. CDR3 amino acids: CASRPGTGNGYTF. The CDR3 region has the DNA TGTGCCAGTAGACCCGGGACAGGGAACGGCTACACCTTC.